Included here is one TCR beta chain sequence, with context. No antigen is known for it. Combining a sample-barcoded 5' primer with a J-beta primer mix, a second PCR ran for roughly 7 to 11 cycles. The yield of each sample was at least 2.5 million CDR3-containing paired-end reads. TCRdb reprocessed the 5' RACE reads with MiXCR, giving one entry per CDR3 protein. The table has hundreds of thousands of distinct CDR3 sequences, roughly 20% seen once; the top ten hold roughly 3.6%. This record comes from a study of blood T cells in healthy people across ages. Whole-study findings and limits: A conclusive naive versus antigen-experienced comparison was prevented by the unsorted PBMCs.

V was clipped by 1 base and J by 7 bases; unmatched bases: 10. Germline V gene sequence: CDR1 DFQATT, CDR2 SNEGSKA (reference sequence). The CDR3 spans 15 residues. The rearrangement links TRBV20-1 to TRBJ2-3, with 8 bases aligning to TRBD2. The specimen sequenced was blood. The TCR sequence derives from a man aged 65-85 years in good health. Here the CDR3 DNA reads TGCAGTGCTAGAGTACGCGGGAGGACCGGCTATACGCAGTATTTT. Amino acids: CSARVRGRTGYTQYF.